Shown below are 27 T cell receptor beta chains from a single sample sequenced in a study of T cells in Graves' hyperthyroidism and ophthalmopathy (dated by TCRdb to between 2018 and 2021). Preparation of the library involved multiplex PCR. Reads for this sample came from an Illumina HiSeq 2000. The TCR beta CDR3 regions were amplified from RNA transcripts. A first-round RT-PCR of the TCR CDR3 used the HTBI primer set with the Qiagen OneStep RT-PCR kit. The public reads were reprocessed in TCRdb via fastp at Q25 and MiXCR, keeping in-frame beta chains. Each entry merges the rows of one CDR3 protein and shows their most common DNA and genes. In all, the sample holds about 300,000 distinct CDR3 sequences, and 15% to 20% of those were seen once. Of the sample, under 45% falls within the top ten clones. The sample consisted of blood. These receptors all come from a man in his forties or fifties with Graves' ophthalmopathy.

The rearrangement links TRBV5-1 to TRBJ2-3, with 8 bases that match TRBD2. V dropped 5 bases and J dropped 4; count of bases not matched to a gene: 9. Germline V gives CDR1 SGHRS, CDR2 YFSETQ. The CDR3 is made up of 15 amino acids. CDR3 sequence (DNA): TGCGCCAGCAGAGCCGGGAGGGCTATGCCAGATACGCAGTATTTT. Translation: CASRAGRAMPDTQYF.

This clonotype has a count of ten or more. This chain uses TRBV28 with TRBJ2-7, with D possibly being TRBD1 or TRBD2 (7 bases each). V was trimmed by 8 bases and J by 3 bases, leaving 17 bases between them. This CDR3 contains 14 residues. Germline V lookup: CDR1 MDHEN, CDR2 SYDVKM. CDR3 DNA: TGTGCCAGCCAGGGGGGGGGCGCGTTCTACGAGCAGTACTTC. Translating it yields CASQGGGAFYEQYF.

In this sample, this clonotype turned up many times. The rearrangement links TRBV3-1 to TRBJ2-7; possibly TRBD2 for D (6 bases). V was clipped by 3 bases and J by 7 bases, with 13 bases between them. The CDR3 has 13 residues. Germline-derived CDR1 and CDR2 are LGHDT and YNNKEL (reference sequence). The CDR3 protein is CASSQTAREEQYF. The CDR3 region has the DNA TGTGCCAGCAGCCAGACGGCCCGGGAGGAGCAGTACTTC.

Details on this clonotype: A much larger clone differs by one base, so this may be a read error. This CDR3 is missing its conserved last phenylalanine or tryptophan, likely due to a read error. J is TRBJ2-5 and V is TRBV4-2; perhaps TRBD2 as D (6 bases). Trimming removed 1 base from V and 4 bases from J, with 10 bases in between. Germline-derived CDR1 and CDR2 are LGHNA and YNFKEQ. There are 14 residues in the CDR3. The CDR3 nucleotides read TGTGCCAGCAGCCAAGTGACTAGATCAGAGACCCAGTACCTC. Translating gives CASSQVTRSETQYL.

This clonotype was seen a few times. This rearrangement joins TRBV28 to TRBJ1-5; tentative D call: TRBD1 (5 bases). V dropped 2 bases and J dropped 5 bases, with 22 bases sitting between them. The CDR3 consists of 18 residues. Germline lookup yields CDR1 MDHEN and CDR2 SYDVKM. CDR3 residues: CASSLGHHARANYQPQHF. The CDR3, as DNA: TGTGCCAGCAGTTTAGGACATCATGCTCGGGCTAATTATCAGCCCCAGCATTTT. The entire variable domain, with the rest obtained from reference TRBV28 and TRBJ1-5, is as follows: DVKVTQSSRYLVKRTGEKVFLECVQDMDHENMFWYRQDPGLGLRLIYFSYDVKMKEKGDIPEGYSVSREKKERFSLILESASTNQTSMYLCASSLGHHARANYQPQHFGDGTRLSIL.

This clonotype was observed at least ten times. The CDR3 nucleotides are TGTGCCAGCTCACAGGGGCAGGCCAAGATCAATCAGCCCCAGCATTTT. Its translation is CASSQGQAKINQPQHF. This rearrangement joins TRBV18 to TRBJ1-5; possibly TRBD1 for D (5 bases). With 4 bases removed from V and 3 bases from J, the gap between germline ends came to 16 bases. The CDR3 runs to 16 residues. Per the germline V gene, CDR1 is KGHSH and CDR2 is LQKENI.

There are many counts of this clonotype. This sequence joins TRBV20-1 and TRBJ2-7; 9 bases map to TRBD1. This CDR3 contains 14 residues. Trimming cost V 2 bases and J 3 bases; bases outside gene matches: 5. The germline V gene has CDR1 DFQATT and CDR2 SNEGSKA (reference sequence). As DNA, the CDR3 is TGCAGTGCTAGAATGGACAGGGGTTACTACGAGCAGTACTTC. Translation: CSARMDRGYYEQYF.

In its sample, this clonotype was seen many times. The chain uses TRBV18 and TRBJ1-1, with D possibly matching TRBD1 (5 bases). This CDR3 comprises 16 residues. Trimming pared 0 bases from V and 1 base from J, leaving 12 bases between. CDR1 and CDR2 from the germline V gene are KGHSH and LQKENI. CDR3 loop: CASSPPLGGENTEAFF. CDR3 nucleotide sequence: TGTGCCAGCTCACCACCGCTTGGAGGGGAGAACACTGAAGCTTTCTTT.

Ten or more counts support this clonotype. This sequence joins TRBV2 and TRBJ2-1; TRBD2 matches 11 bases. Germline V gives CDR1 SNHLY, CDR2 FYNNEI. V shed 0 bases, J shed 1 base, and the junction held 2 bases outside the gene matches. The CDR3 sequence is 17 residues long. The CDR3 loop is CASSEATSGRSYNEQFF. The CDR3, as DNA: TGTGCCAGCAGTGAAGCAACTAGCGGGAGATCCTACAATGAGCAGTTCTTC.

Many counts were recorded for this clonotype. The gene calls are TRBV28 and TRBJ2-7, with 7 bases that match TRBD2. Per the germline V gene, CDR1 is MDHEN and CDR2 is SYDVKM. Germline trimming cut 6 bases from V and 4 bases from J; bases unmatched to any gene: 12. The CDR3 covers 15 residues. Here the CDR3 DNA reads TGTGCCAGCAGCTCTCATATAGCGGGCAGGTACGAGCAGTACTTC. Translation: CASSSHIAGRYEQYF. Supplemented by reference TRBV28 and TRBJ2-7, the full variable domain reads DVKVTQSSRYLVKRTGEKVFLECVQDMDHENMFWYRQDPGLGLRLIYFSYDVKMKEKGDIPEGYSVSREKKERFSLILESASTNQTSMYLCASSSHIAGRYEQYFGPGTRLTVT.

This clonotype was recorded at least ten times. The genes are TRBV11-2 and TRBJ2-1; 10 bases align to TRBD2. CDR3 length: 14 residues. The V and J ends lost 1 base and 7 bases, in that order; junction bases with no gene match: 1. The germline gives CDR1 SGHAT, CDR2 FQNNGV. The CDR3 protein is CASSLVLAGNEQFF. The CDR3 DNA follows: TGTGCCAGCAGCTTAGTACTAGCGGGGAATGAGCAGTTCTTC.

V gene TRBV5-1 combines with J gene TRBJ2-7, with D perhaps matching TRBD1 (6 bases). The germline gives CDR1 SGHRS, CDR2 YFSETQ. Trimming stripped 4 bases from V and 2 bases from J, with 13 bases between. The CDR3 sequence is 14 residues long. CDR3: CASSTQTGTYEQYF. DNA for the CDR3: TGCGCCAGCAGCACCCAAACAGGGACCTACGAGCAGTACTTC.

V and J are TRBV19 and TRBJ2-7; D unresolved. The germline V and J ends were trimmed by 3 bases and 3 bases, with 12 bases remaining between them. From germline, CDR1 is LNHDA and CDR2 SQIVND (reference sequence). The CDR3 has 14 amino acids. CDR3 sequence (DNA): TGTGCCAGTAGTATGGCGCGTCGTCACTACGAGCAGTACTTC. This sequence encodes CASSMARRHYEQYF.

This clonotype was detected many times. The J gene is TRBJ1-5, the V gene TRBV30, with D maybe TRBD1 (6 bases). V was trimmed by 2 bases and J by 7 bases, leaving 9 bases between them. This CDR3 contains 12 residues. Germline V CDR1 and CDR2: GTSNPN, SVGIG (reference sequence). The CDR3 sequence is CAWSSGDQPQHF. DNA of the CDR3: TGTGCCTGGAGTTCAGGGGACCAGCCCCAGCATTTT. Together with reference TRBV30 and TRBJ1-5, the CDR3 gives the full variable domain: SQTIHQWPATLVQPVGSPLSLECTVEGTSNPNLYWYRQAAGRGLQLLFYSVGIGQISSEVPQNLSASRPQDRQFILSSKKLLLSDSGFYLCAWSSGDQPQHFGDGTRLSIL.

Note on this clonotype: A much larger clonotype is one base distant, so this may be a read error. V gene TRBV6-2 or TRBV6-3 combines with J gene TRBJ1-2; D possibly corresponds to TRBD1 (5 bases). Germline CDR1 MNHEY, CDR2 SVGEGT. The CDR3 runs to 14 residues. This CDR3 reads CASSTSGISYGYAF. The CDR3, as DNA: TGTGCCAGCAGTACTTCAGGGATTAGCTATGGCTACGCCTTC.

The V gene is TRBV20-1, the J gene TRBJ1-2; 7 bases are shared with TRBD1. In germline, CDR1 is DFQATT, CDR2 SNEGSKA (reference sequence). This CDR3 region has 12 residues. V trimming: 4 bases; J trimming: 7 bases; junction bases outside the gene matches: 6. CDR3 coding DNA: TGCAGTGCTAATCAAAAGGGGGCTGGCTACACCTTC. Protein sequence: CSANQKGAGYTF.

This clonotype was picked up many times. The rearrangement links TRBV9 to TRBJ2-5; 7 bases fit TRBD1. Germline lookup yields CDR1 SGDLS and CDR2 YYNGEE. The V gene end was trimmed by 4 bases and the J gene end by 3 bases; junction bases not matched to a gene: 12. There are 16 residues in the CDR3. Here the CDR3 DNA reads TGTGCCAGCAGCCTCGGCCCCGGGACAGCAGAAGAGACCCAGTACTTC. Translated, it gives CASSLGPGTAEETQYF.

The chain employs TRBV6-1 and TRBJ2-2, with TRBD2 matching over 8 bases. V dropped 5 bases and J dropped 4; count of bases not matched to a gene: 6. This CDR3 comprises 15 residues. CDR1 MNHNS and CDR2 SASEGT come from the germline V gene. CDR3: CASSWSSGSTGELFF. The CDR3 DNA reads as TGTGCCAGCAGTTGGTCTAGCGGGTCCACCGGGGAGCTGTTTTTT.

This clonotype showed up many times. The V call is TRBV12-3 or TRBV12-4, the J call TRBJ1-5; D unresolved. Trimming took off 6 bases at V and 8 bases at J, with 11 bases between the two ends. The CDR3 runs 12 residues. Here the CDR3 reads CASRRTTEPQHF. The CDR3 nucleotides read TGTGCCAGCAGAAGGACCACCGAGCCCCAGCATTTT.

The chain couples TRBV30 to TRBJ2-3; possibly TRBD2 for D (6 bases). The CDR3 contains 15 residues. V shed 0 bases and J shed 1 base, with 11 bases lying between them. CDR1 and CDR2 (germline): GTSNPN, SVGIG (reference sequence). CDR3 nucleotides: TGTGCCTGGAGTGTCGGAGGGCCGGGCACAGATACGCAGTATTTT. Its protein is CAWSVGGPGTDTQYF. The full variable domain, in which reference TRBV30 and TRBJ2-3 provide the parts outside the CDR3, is SQTIHQWPATLVQPVGSPLSLECTVEGTSNPNLYWYRQAAGRGLQLLFYSVGIGQISSEVPQNLSASRPQDRQFILSSKKLLLSDSGFYLCAWSVGGPGTDTQYFGPGTRLTVL.

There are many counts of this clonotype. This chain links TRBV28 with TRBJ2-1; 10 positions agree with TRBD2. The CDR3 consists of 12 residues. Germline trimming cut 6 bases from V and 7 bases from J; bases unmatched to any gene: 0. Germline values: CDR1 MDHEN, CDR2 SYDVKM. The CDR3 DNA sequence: TGTGCCAGCAGGACTAGCGGGAATGAGCAGTTCTTC. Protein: CASRTSGNEQFF.

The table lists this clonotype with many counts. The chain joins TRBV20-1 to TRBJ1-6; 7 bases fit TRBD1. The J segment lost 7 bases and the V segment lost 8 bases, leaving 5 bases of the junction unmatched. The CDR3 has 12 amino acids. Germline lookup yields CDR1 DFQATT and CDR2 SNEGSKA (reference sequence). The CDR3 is CSTGTVNSPLHF. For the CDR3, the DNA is TGCAGTACTGGGACAGTAAATTCACCCCTCCACTTT.

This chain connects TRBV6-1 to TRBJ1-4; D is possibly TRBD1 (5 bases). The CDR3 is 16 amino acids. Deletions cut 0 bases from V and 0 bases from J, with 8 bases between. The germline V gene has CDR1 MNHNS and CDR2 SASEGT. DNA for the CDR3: TGTGCCAGCAGTGAAGCAGGGGCAACAACTAATGAAAAACTGTTTTTT. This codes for CASSEAGATTNEKLFF.

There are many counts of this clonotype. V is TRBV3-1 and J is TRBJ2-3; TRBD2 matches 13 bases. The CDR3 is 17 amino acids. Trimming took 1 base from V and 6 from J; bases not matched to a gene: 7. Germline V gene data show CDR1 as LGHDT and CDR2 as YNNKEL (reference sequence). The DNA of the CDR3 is TGTGCCAGCAGCCAAGGTCGGACTAGCGGGAGAGCTGATACGCAGTATTTT. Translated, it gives CASSQGRTSGRADTQYF.

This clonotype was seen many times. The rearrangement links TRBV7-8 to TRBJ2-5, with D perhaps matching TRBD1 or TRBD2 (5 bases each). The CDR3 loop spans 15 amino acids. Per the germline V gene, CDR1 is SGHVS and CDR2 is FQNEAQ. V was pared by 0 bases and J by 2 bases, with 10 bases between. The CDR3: CASSLAPGAQETQYF. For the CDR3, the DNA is TGTGCCAGCAGCTTAGCGCCCGGGGCTCAAGAGACCCAGTACTTC.

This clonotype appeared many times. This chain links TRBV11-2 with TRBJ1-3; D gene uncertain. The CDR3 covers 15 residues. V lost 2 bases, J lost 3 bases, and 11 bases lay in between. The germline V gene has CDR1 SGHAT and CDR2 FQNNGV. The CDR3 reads CASSLSSGGGNTIYF. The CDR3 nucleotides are TGTGCCAGCAGCTTATCAAGTGGAGGTGGAAACACCATATATTTT.

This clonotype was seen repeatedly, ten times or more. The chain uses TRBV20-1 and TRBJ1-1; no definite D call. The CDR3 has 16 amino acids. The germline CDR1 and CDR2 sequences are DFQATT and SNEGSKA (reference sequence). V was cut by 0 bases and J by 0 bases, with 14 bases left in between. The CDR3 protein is CSARDRPGVMNTEAFF. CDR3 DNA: TGCAGTGCTAGAGATCGCCCTGGCGTTATGAACACTGAAGCTTTCTTT.